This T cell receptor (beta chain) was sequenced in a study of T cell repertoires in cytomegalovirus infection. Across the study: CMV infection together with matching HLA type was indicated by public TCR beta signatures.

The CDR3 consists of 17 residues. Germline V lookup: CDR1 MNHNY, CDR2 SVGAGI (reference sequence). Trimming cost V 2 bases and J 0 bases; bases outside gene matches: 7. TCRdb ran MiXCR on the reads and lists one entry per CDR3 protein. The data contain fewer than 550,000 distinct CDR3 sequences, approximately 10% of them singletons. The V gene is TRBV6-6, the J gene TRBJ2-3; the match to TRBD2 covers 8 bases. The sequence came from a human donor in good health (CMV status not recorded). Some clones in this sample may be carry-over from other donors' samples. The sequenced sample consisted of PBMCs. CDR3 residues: CASSYTRAGVSTDTQYF. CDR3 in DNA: TGTGCCAGCAGTTACACCCGAGCGGGAGTGAGCACAGATACGCAGTATTTT.